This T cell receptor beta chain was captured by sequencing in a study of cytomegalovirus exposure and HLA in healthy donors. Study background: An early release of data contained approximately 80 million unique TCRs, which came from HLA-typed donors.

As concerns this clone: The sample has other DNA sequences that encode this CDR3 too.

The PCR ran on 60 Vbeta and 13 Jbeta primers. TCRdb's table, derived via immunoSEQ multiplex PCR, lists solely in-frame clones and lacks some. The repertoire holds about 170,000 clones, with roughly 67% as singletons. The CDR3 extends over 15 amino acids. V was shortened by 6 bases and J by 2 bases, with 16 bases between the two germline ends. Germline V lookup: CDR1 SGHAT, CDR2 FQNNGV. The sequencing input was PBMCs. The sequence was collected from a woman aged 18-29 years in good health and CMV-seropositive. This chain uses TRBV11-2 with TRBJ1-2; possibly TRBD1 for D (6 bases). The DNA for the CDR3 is TGTGCCAGCAGTTTAAGTTCAGGGGCAAACTATGGCTACACCTTC. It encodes CASSLSSGANYGYTF.